Following are 27 T cell receptor beta chains from one sample sequenced in a study of cytomegalovirus exposure and HLA in healthy donors. In the PCR, 60 Vbeta and 13 Jbeta primers were used. The data were produced by immunoSEQ multiplex PCR, yet TCRdb's version contains in-frame clones alone and is incomplete. The sample has about 93,000 clones, 70% to 85% seen once; the top ten hold 3% to 4%. The source material was PBMCs. These receptors originate from a man aged 45-65 years in good health and CMV-seronegative.

J is TRBJ1-3 and V is TRBV29-1, with D hard to call. Germline V lookup: CDR1 SQVTM, CDR2 ANQGSEA. This CDR3 contains 12 residues. Trimming took off 3 bases at V and 7 bases at J, with 10 bases between the two ends. The chain's CDR3 is CSVDQDGNTIYF. CDR3 bases: TGCAGCGTTGACCAAGACGGGAACACCATATATTTT.

The chain recombines TRBV6-6 with TRBJ2-3; 13 bases match TRBD2. The germline gives CDR1 MNHNY, CDR2 SVGAGI (reference sequence). This CDR3 is built from 16 residues. Unmatched junction bases numbered 10, after V lost 8 bases and J lost 5 bases. The CDR3 bases are TGTGCCAGCTGTTTGGGACTAGCGGGACTTGGAGATACGCAGTATTTT. It yields the protein CASCLGLAGLGDTQYF.

This rearrangement joins TRBV4-2 to TRBJ2-5; TRBD2 agrees at 12 bases. J lost 1 base, V lost 1 base, and 7 bases had no gene match. There are 18 residues in the CDR3. In germline, CDR1 is LGHNA, CDR2 YNFKEQ. For the CDR3, the DNA is TGTGCCAGCAGCCAAGCCGGGACTAGCGGGCAACTCCAAGAGACCCAGTACTTC. Encoded protein: CASSQAGTSGQLQETQYF.

This chain joins TRBV5-4 and TRBJ2-7; D may be TRBD1 (5 bases). This CDR3 has 13 amino acids. The V end lost 0 bases, the J end lost 5 bases, and 9 bases lay between the germline ends. CDR1 is SGHNT and CDR2 is YYREEE in the germline V gene (reference sequence). The CDR3: CASSLGTLNEQYF. The CDR3 region has the DNA TGTGCCAGCAGCTTGGGGACACTTAACGAGCAGTACTTC. The full variable domain, in which reference TRBV5-4 and TRBJ2-7 provide the parts outside the CDR3, is ETGVTQSPTHLIKTRGQQVTLRCSSQSGHNTVSWYQQALGQGPQFIFQYYREEENGRGNFPPRFSGLQFPNYSSELNVNALELDDSALYLCASSLGTLNEQYFGPGTRLTVT.

CDR3: CASSGVQREASGELFF. Written as DNA, the CDR3 is TGTGCCAGCAGTGGAGTACAGCGGGAGGCGTCCGGGGAGCTGTTTTTT. The chain couples TRBV6-1 to TRBJ2-2, with 9 nucleotides matching TRBD2. The CDR3 contains 16 residues. Germline CDR1 is MNHNS and CDR2 is SASEGT. The J segment lost 6 bases and the V segment lost 4 bases, leaving 9 bases of the junction unmatched.

The chain has TRBV6-1 and TRBJ2-5; 11 bases agree with TRBD2. V lost 2 bases, J lost 1 base, and 0 bases stayed unmatched. Germline V gene lookup returns CDR1 MNHNS and CDR2 SASEGT. The CDR3 runs to 15 residues. The CDR3 reads CASSELAGGQETQYF. In nucleotides, the CDR3 is TGTGCCAGCAGTGAACTAGCGGGAGGCCAAGAGACCCAGTACTTC.

In its sample, this clone was seen once. The chain carries TRBV5-1 and TRBJ2-5, with a tentative D call TRBD2 (6 bases). The germline gives CDR1 SGHRS, CDR2 YFSETQ. The CDR3 is 13 residues long. The V gene lost 4 bases and the J gene lost 1 base, with 8 bases spanning the gap. The CDR3 DNA follows: TGCGCCAGCAGCGGGGGGTCCCAAGAGACCCAGTACTTC. As protein: CASSGGSQETQYF.

V usage is TRBV5-4 and J usage is TRBJ1-3, with 12 bases lining up with TRBD1. The CDR3 contains 17 residues. Trimming cost V 4 bases and J 4 bases; bases outside gene matches: 9. In germline, CDR1 is SGHNT, CDR2 YYREEE (reference sequence). The CDR3 bases are TGTGCCAGCAGCCGGGGGGACAGGGGGCGATCCGGAAACACCATATATTTT. It codes for CASSRGDRGRSGNTIYF.

The V call is TRBV9, the J call TRBJ1-2; weak D call: TRBD1 (5 bases). Germline V gives CDR1 SGDLS, CDR2 YYNGEE. V was clipped by 4 bases and J by 7 bases, with 17 bases between them. CDR3 size: 14 residues. CDR3 in amino acids: CASSLRSQGSGYTF. CDR3 DNA sequence: TGTGCCAGCAGCCTCCGGAGCCAGGGAAGTGGCTACACCTTC.

V is TRBV9 and J is TRBJ2-6; D is perhaps TRBD1 (6 bases). The CDR3 has 16 residues. V was trimmed by 3 bases and J by 4 bases, leaving 14 bases between them. Germline V lookup: CDR1 SGDLS, CDR2 YYNGEE. The CDR3 sequence: CASSDSTGTGANVLTF. CDR3 coding DNA: TGTGCCAGCAGCGACTCCACAGGGACGGGGGCCAACGTCCTGACTTTC.

Regarding this clone: At the DNA level, this CDR3 is encoded by other sequences in the same sample as well. The chain recombines TRBV27 with TRBJ1-5; tentatively, D is TRBD1 (6 bases). The germline CDR1 and CDR2 sequences are MNHEY and SMNVEV (reference sequence). Trimming removed 4 bases from V and 6 bases from J, with 10 bases in between. The CDR3 has 13 residues. This CDR3 reads CASSSQGRQPQHF. The CDR3 DNA reads as TGTGCCAGCAGTTCCCAGGGGCGTCAGCCCCAGCATTTT.

This clone was observed a single time. The gene calls are TRBV19 and TRBJ2-4; 8 positions agree with TRBD2. Trimming took 10 bases from V and 6 from J; bases not matched to a gene: 8. This CDR3 is built from 13 residues. The germline V gene encodes CDR1 LNHDA and CDR2 SQIVND (reference sequence). The chain's CDR3 is CATRLAGLNIQYF. CDR3 coding DNA: TGTGCCACCAGATTAGCGGGACTAAACATTCAGTACTTC.

V is TRBV7-2 and J is TRBJ2-4; 16 positions agree with TRBD2. The CDR3 contains 17 residues. Trimming at V came to 5 bases and at J to 2 bases, leaving 3 bases not matched to a gene. Germline CDR1 reads SGHTA; CDR2 reads FQGNSA. CDR3 nucleotides: TGTGCCAGCAGCCCGGGACTAGCGGGAGGGTCCAAAAACATTCAGTACTTC. This encodes CASSPGLAGGSKNIQYF. The entire variable domain, with the rest obtained from reference TRBV7-2 and TRBJ2-4, is as follows: GAGVSQSPSNKVTEKGKDVELRCDPISGHTALYWYRQSLGQGLEFLIYFQGNSAPDKSGLPSDRFSAERTGGSVSTLTIQRTQQEDSAVYLCASSPGLAGGSKNIQYFGAGTRLSVL.

The chain is built from TRBV28 and TRBJ1-1; weak D call: TRBD1 (5 bases). The V gene lost 6 bases and the J gene lost 1 base, with 9 bases spanning the gap. The CDR3 has 13 amino acids. Germline CDR1 and CDR2: MDHEN and SYDVKM. The CDR3 spells CASRAGWNTEAFF. The CDR3 DNA reads as TGTGCCAGCAGAGCAGGGTGGAACACTGAAGCTTTCTTT.

This clone has a handful of counts. V gene TRBV7-9 combines with J gene TRBJ1-1, with D maybe TRBD1 (5 bases). Germline V lookup: CDR1 SEHNR, CDR2 FQNEAQ (reference sequence). Deletions cut 5 bases from V and 5 bases from J, with 12 bases between. The CDR3 is made up of 13 amino acids. As DNA, the CDR3 is TGTGCCAGCAGCCGTGGGGAGGGGACTGAAGCTTTCTTT. Translation gives CASSRGEGTEAFF.

The genes are TRBV19 and TRBJ1-1; D possibly corresponds to TRBD1 (5 bases). CDR3 length: 14 amino acids. V shed 10 bases and J shed 0 bases, with 15 bases lying between them. From germline, CDR1 is LNHDA and CDR2 SQIVND (reference sequence). This chain's CDR3 is CATARKGMNTEAFF. CDR3 DNA sequence: TGTGCCACTGCGCGAAAGGGGATGAACACTGAAGCTTTCTTT.

The genes are TRBV6-5 and TRBJ2-7, with TRBD1 identical over 9 bases. Germline values: CDR1 MNHEY, CDR2 SVGAGI. Trimming took 4 bases from V and 6 from J; bases not matched to a gene: 7. CDR3 length: 14 residues. Here the CDR3 reads CASSWTGVPSEQYF. The CDR3, as DNA: TGTGCCAGCAGTTGGACAGGGGTGCCCTCCGAGCAGTACTTC.

This clone has a handful of counts. The gene calls are TRBV11-2 and TRBJ1-2; TRBD1 aligns across 9 bases. Germline V gene sequence: CDR1 SGHAT, CDR2 FQNNGV. This CDR3 comprises 13 residues. Germline trimming cut 3 bases from V and 10 bases from J; bases unmatched to any gene: 6. The CDR3 sequence: CASSFTGTGYYTF. CDR3 DNA sequence: TGTGCCAGCAGCTTCACCGGGACAGGGTACTACACCTTC.

This clone was counted only a few times. The rearrangement joins TRBV4-3 to TRBJ2-3, with D perhaps TRBD1 (6 bases). Germline CDR1 reads LGHNA; CDR2 reads YSLEER. Trimming took off 0 bases at V and 0 bases at J, with 13 bases between the two ends. CDR3 size: 17 residues. The DNA for the CDR3 is TGCGCCAGCAGCCAAGATGCCGGACAGCAAAGCACAGATACGCAGTATTTT. Protein sequence: CASSQDAGQQSTDTQYF.

A remark on this clone: Sequence at one end of the junction differs from germline and may be a read error. The V gene is TRBV18, the J gene TRBJ1-3; D is uncertain. Germline CDR1 and CDR2: KGHSH and LQKENI. The CDR3 loop spans 13 amino acids. The CDR3 sequence: CASSPTPGYTIYF. As DNA, the CDR3 is TGTGCCAGCTCACCGACACCTGGATACACCATATATTTT.

The chain couples TRBV7-3 to TRBJ2-7; 9 bases match TRBD2. The CDR3 spans 14 residues. Germline V lookup: CDR1 SGHTA, CDR2 FQGTGA. V gave up 3 bases and J gave up 2 bases; unmatched junction bases: 2. The CDR3 sequence: CASSLAGGTYEQYF. The CDR3 DNA sequence: TGTGCCAGCAGCTTGGCGGGAGGGACCTACGAGCAGTACTTC.

This sequence joins TRBV7-6 and TRBJ1-3; D is uncertain. CDR1 is SGHVS, CDR2 FNYEAQ, per germline. V was pared by 4 bases and J by 0 bases, with 4 bases between. The CDR3 has 13 residues. The CDR3 is CASSSGSGNTIYF. The CDR3 nucleotides are TGTGCCAGCAGCTCAGGCTCTGGAAACACCATATATTTT.

The genes are TRBV6-5 and TRBJ1-1; tentatively, D is TRBD1 (6 bases). The germline CDR1 and CDR2 sequences are MNHEY and SVGAGI. This CDR3 has 14 amino acids. V shed 0 bases and J shed 6 bases, with 11 bases lying between them. The CDR3 region is CASSYSGTMPEAFF. The CDR3 DNA reads TGTGCCAGCAGTTACTCGGGGACAATGCCTGAAGCTTTCTTT.

V gene TRBV28 combines with J gene TRBJ1-1; D gene uncertain. The CDR3 loop spans 14 amino acids. Trimming stripped 6 bases from V and 3 bases from J, with 14 bases between. Germline V gives CDR1 MDHEN, CDR2 SYDVKM. DNA for the CDR3: TGTGCCAGCAGGGAACGGCCCCGGGACACTGAAGCTTTCTTT. This translates into CASRERPRDTEAFF.

The rearrangement links TRBV7-9 to TRBJ2-3, with D perhaps TRBD2 (6 bases). V dropped 1 base and J dropped 2 bases, with 16 bases sitting between them. This CDR3 is built from 17 residues. CDR1 and CDR2 (germline): SEHNR, FQNEAQ (reference sequence). The CDR3 bases are TGTGCCAGCAGCTTAGGGAGTGGGAGGCCCTCCACAGATACGCAGTATTTT. This gives the protein CASSLGSGRPSTDTQYF.

The V call is TRBV7-2, the J call TRBJ2-1, with TRBD1 matching over 9 bases. The germline V gene has CDR1 SGHTA and CDR2 FQGNSA. The CDR3 is 14 residues long. The trim removed 6 bases at V and 7 bases at J, leaving 7 bases unmatched. CDR3 amino acids: CASSQTGGWNEQFF. The CDR3 DNA sequence: TGTGCCAGCAGTCAAACAGGGGGCTGGAATGAGCAGTTCTTC.

This clone was detected once. This chain links TRBV4-1 with TRBJ2-7, with D tentatively TRBD2 (5 bases). The CDR3 runs 13 residues. Germline values: CDR1 MGHRA, CDR2 YSYEKL. Trimming removed 4 bases at V and 4 bases at J, with 11 bases between. CDR3: CASSPREGYEQYF. CDR3 DNA sequence: TGCGCCAGCAGCCCTCGGGAAGGGTACGAGCAGTACTTC.